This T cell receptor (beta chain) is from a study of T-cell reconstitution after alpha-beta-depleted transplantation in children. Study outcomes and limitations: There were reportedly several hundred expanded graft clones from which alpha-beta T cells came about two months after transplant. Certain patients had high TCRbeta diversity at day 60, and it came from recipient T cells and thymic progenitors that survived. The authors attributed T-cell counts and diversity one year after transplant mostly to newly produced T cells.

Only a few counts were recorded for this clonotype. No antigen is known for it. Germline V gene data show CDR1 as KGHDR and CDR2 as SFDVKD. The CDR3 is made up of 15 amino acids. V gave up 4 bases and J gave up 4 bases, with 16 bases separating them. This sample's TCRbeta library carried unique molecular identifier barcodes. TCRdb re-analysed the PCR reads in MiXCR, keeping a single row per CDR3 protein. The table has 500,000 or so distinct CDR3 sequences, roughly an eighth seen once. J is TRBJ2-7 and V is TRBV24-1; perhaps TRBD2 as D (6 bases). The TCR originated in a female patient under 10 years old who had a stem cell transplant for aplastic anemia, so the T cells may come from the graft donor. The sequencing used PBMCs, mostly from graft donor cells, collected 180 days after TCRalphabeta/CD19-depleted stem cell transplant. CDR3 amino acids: CATSDRRSGTYEQYF. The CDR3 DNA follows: TGTGCCACCAGTGACCGTCGTTCGGGGACTTACGAGCAGTACTTC.